A single sample gave rise to the 21 T cell receptor beta chains below, sequenced in a study of blood T cell repertoires in COVID-19 (dated by TCRdb to between 2020 and 2021). The method behind the library was the immunoSEQ multiplex PCR assay. TCRdb limited this immuneACCESS table to in-frame rearrangements with V and J called. A share of clones is missing; checked studies link under half to unresolved V genes, and the rest is unexplained. The sample table lists over 450,000 clones, approximately 88% of them with a count of one. The top ten clones comprise 7.5% to 9% of the sample. The sequenced sample was peripheral blood. The receptors come from a woman in her 50s with COVID-19, enrolled during active disease.

The CDR3 region has the DNA TGTGCCAGCAGTCCCCGACCGGGGTCCACCGGGGAGCTGTTTTTT. Translating gives CASSPRPGSTGELFF. The chain couples TRBV2 to TRBJ2-2; a weak D match, TRBD2 (5 bases). Germline-derived CDR1 and CDR2 are SNHLY and FYNNEI. Trimming shortened V by 5 bases and J by 4 bases, and 14 bases separated the two germline ends. CDR3 length equals 15 residues. Using reference TRBV2 and TRBJ2-2 for the parts outside the CDR3, the full variable domain is EPEVTQTPSHQVTQMGQEVILRCVPISNHLYFYWYRQILGQKVEFLVSFYNNEISEKSEIFDDQFSVERPDGSNFTLKIRSTKLEDSAMYFCASSPRPGSTGELFFGEGSRLTVL.

The chain combines TRBV29-1 with TRBJ2-1; D is unresolved. The CDR3 extends over 14 amino acids. Trimming took 0 bases from V and 5 from J, leaving 11 bases between them. Germline CDR1 is SQVTM and CDR2 is ANQGSEA. The DNA for the CDR3 is TGCAGCGTTGAAGATCGCGGCACCGACAATGAGCAGTTCTTC. Translation: CSVEDRGTDNEQFF.

The chain recombines TRBV5-5 with TRBJ2-5; 9 bases fit TRBD1. CDR1 is SGHKS, CDR2 YYEKEE, per germline (reference sequence). The CDR3 has 16 amino acids. V was clipped by 3 bases and J by 4 bases; unmatched bases: 10. The CDR3 here is CASSSISATGGETQYF. For the CDR3, the DNA is TGTGCCAGCAGCTCGATCTCCGCGACAGGGGGAGAGACCCAGTACTTC.

The chain employs TRBV7-9 and TRBJ1-2; TRBD1 is a possible D gene (6 bases). The CDR3 extends over 12 amino acids. Trimming removed 4 bases at V and 8 bases at J, with 11 bases between. From germline, CDR1 is SEHNR and CDR2 FQNEAQ (reference sequence). The CDR3 protein is CASSSNRDGYTF. The CDR3 DNA reads TGTGCCAGCAGCTCTAACAGGGACGGCTACACCTTC.

The V and J genes are TRBV9 and TRBJ1-6, with D possibly being TRBD1 (6 bases). Germline CDR1 SGDLS, CDR2 YYNGEE. This CDR3 has 15 residues. V shed 3 bases and J shed 1 base, with 8 bases lying between them. CDR3 in DNA: TGTGCCAGCAGCGAACAGGGTTCCTATAATTCACCCCTCCACTTT. This gives the protein CASSEQGSYNSPLHF.

This chain uses TRBV6-5 with TRBJ2-2, with D possibly matching TRBD2 (6 bases). Germline assignment: CDR1 MNHEY and CDR2 SVGAGI. The CDR3 totals 14 residues. The V and J ends lost 4 bases and 6 bases respectively, with 12 bases between them. CDR3 residues: CASSSDGGAGELFF. Written as DNA, the CDR3 is TGTGCCAGCAGTTCGGACGGGGGAGCCGGGGAGCTGTTTTTT.

The V call is TRBV2, the J call TRBJ2-7; TRBD1 matches at 8 bases. This CDR3 comprises 14 residues. In germline, CDR1 is SNHLY, CDR2 FYNNEI. V was pared by 4 bases and J by 9 bases, with 11 bases of the junction left unmatched. The CDR3 is CASSAGQGMGGQYF. CDR3 in DNA: TGTGCCAGCAGTGCTGGACAGGGAATGGGGGGGCAGTACTTC.

This chain's CDR3 is CASSIETLLGVGYTF. In DNA form, the CDR3 reads TGTGCCAGTAGTATAGAAACGCTGTTAGGGGTTGGCTACACCTTC. The V and J genes are TRBV19 and TRBJ1-2; the D gene is possibly TRBD1 (5 bases). V was cut by 0 bases and J by 7 bases, with 15 bases left in between. Germline CDR1 LNHDA, CDR2 SQIVND (reference sequence). The CDR3 is 15 residues long.

With respect to this clone: At the DNA level, this CDR3 is encoded by other sequences in the same sample as well. The genes are TRBV2 and TRBJ2-7; tentative D call: TRBD1 (7 bases). Trimming cost V 10 bases and J 5 bases, with 9 bases left between them. The germline CDR1 and CDR2 sequences are SNHLY and FYNNEI. The CDR3 contains 10 residues. CDR3 sequence reads: CATGGNEQYF. DNA for the CDR3: TGTGCCACAGGGGGGAACGAGCAGTACTTC. The whole variable domain, filled in from reference TRBV2 and TRBJ2-7, reads EPEVTQTPSHQVTQMGQEVILRCVPISNHLYFYWYRQILGQKVEFLVSFYNNEISEKSEIFDDQFSVERPDGSNFTLKIRSTKLEDSAMYFCATGGNEQYFGPGTRLTVT.

The chain carries TRBV2 and TRBJ1-1; 11 bases line up with TRBD1. Per germline, CDR1 SNHLY and CDR2 FYNNEI. V shed 4 bases, J shed 5 bases, and the junction held 3 bases outside the gene matches. The CDR3 is 14 amino acids. CDR3 DNA sequence: TGTGCCAGCAGTGGGACAGGGGGCGCGACTGAAGCTTTCTTT. The encoded protein is CASSGTGGATEAFF.

The chain joins TRBV7-2 to TRBJ1-2; TRBD1 might be the D (5 bases). Germline CDR1 SGHTA, CDR2 FQGNSA. The CDR3 is made up of 16 amino acids. The germline V and J ends were trimmed by 5 bases and 7 bases, with 23 bases remaining between them. In nucleotides, the CDR3 is TGTGCCAGCAGCCCGGACGGGGGGAGGGTGTATAGTGGCTACACCTTC. Amino acid sequence: CASSPDGGRVYSGYTF.

This clone was seen a single time. J is TRBJ2-3 and V is TRBV11-3; 8 nucleotides line up with TRBD2. The germline V gene encodes CDR1 SGHNT and CDR2 YENEEA. V was pared by 6 bases and J by 6 bases, with 8 bases of the junction left unmatched. The CDR3 extends over 14 amino acids. CDR3 in DNA: TGTGCCAGCAGTACCCGGGGGGGTCAGGATACGCAGTATTTT. Amino acids: CASSTRGGQDTQYF.

This sequence joins TRBV4-1 and TRBJ1-4; TRBD1 agrees at 7 bases. The CDR3 loop spans 13 amino acids. The germline CDR1 and CDR2 sequences are MGHRA and YSYEKL. Trimming removed 3 bases from V and 8 bases from J; junction bases left unmatched: 3. The CDR3 DNA is TGCGCCAGCAGCCAGATCAGGGGGGAAAAACTGTTTTTT. It codes for CASSQIRGEKLFF.

The rearrangement joins TRBV28 to TRBJ2-1, with D hard to call. The germline V gene has CDR1 MDHEN and CDR2 SYDVKM. The CDR3 contains 11 residues. V was shortened by 4 bases and J by 6 bases, with 4 bases between the two germline ends. CDR3 nucleotide sequence: TGTGCCAGCAGTTACGGCAATGAGCAGTTCTTC. Translation gives CASSYGNEQFF.

The CDR3 DNA sequence: TGTGCCAGCAGTCTCGGGACAGGGTCTTACGAGCAGTACTTC. Translating it yields CASSLGTGSYEQYF. This chain connects TRBV27 to TRBJ2-7; 9 nucleotides match TRBD1. The CDR3 loop spans 14 amino acids. From germline, CDR1 is MNHEY and CDR2 SMNVEV (reference sequence). With V trimmed by 5 bases and J by 4 bases, 6 bases remained unmatched.

The V gene is TRBV9, the J gene TRBJ2-4, with no clear D. Trimming cost V 4 bases and J 4 bases, with 3 bases left between them. Germline loops: CDR1 SGDLS, CDR2 YYNGEE. The CDR3 spans 11 residues. The CDR3 is CASSSKNIQYF. The CDR3 DNA is TGTGCCAGCAGCTCGAAAAACATTCAGTACTTC.

The sample holds a few counts of this clone. The V and J genes are TRBV5-4 and TRBJ1-1; 7 positions match TRBD1. V lost 4 bases, J lost 5 bases, and 11 bases stayed unmatched. Germline lookup yields CDR1 SGHNT and CDR2 YYREEE (reference sequence). This CDR3 comprises 15 residues. This chain's CDR3 is CASSPNRGMWTEAFF. DNA for the CDR3: TGTGCCAGCAGCCCCAACAGGGGCATGTGGACTGAAGCTTTCTTT. The whole variable domain, filled in from reference TRBV5-4 and TRBJ1-1, reads ETGVTQSPTHLIKTRGQQVTLRCSSQSGHNTVSWYQQALGQGPQFIFQYYREEENGRGNFPPRFSGLQFPNYSSELNVNALELDDSALYLCASSPNRGMWTEAFFGQGTRLTVV.

This sequence joins TRBV18 and TRBJ1-6; 11 bases fit TRBD1. The CDR3 length is 14 residues. CDR1 and CDR2 (germline): KGHSH, LQKENI. The junction had 2 bases not matched to a gene; V was cut back by 3 bases and J by 10 bases. Here the CDR3 DNA reads TGTGCCAGCTCACCCGGACAGGGGGCATCACCCCTCCACTTT. It specifies CASSPGQGASPLHF.

This clone is a singleton in its sample. The chain has TRBV30 and TRBJ2-3, with TRBD1 matching over 7 bases. Trimming at V came to 3 bases and at J to 9 bases, leaving 12 bases not matched to a gene. Germline CDR1 is GTSNPN and CDR2 is SVGIG (reference sequence). This CDR3 spans 14 amino acids. The CDR3 is CAWSPYLTGNTQYF. CDR3 nucleotides: TGTGCCTGGAGCCCTTATTTGACAGGGAACACGCAGTATTTT.

J is TRBJ1-4 and V is TRBV30, with D hard to call. The germline V gene encodes CDR1 GTSNPN and CDR2 SVGIG (reference sequence). V was clipped by 5 bases and J by 8 bases, with 15 bases between them. This CDR3 has 13 amino acids. The CDR3 sequence is CAWQASSMEKLFF. The CDR3 DNA sequence: TGTGCCTGGCAAGCTTCGAGTATGGAAAAACTGTTTTTT. Using reference TRBV30 and TRBJ1-4 for the parts outside the CDR3, the full variable domain is SQTIHQWPATLVQPVGSPLSLECTVEGTSNPNLYWYRQAAGRGLQLLFYSVGIGQISSEVPQNLSASRPQDRQFILSSKKLLLSDSGFYLCAWQASSMEKLFFGSGTQLSVL.

The rearrangement joins TRBV27 to TRBJ2-1; the match to TRBD2 covers 8 bases. Germline CDR1 and CDR2: MNHEY and SMNVEV (reference sequence). This CDR3 region has 18 residues. Germline trimming cut 1 base from V and 0 bases from J; bases unmatched to any gene: 8. CDR3 sequence reads: CASSLLFERGSSYNEQFF. Written as DNA, the CDR3 is TGTGCCAGCAGTTTATTGTTCGAGCGGGGGAGCTCCTACAATGAGCAGTTCTTC.